In its sample, the clone carrying this T cell receptor beta chain was seen many times. Its antigen is unknown. Germline CDR1 reads ENHRY; CDR2 reads SYGVKD. The CDR3 runs 12 residues. The V gene lost 6 bases and the J gene lost 7 bases, with 10 bases spanning the gap. This entry belongs to a study of spatial heterogeneity in lung cancer. Findings and caveats of the study: The appearance of ubiquitous expanded tumor TCRs in blood was greater at resection than follow-up.

TCRdb passed the 5' RACE reads through MiXCR, listing each CDR3 protein once. This sample has 8,500 to 14,000 distinct CDR3 sequences, with 3.7% found just once. The time point denotes: sample taken at primary tumor resection. The input material, whole RNA from tumor, nontumor lung or frozen PBMC, was sequenced unsorted. Sample: PBMCs, taken at surgery. The chain is built from TRBV10-3 and TRBJ2-1; no firm D call. This TCR derives from a female donor with early-stage non-small cell lung cancer. The CDR3 DNA reads TGTGCCATCAGCCGAGACACTAATGAGCAGTTCTTC. This sequence encodes CAISRDTNEQFF.